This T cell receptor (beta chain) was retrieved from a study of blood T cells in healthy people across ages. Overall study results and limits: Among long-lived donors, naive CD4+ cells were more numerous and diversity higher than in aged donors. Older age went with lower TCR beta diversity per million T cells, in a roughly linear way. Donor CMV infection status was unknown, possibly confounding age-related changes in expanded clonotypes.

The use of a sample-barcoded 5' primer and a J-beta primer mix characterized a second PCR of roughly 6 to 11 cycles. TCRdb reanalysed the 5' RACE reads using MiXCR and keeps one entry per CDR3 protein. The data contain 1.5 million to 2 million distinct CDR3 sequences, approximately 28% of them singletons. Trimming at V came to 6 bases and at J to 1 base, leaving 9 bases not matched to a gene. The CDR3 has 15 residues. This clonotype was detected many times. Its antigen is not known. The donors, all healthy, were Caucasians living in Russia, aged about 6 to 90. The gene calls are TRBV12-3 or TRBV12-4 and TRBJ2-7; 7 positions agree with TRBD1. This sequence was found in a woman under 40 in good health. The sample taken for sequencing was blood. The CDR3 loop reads CASSDRTGGSYEQYF. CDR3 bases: TGTGCCAGCAGCGACCGGACAGGAGGATCCTACGAGCAGTACTTC.